These 22 T cell receptor beta chains share one sample of origin, sequenced in a study of cytomegalovirus exposure and HLA in healthy donors. Researchers ran the PCR with 60 Vbeta and 13 Jbeta primers. Data came from immunoSEQ multiplex PCR; TCRdb stores just in-frame clones and leaves some out. Its table lists about 46,000 clones. Sequences were obtained from PBMCs. The receptors were gathered from a woman in her thirties or forties in good health and CMV-seronegative.

This chain links TRBV18 with TRBJ1-2, with 7 bases fitting TRBD1. From germline, CDR1 is KGHSH and CDR2 LQKENI. V lost 1 base, J lost 4 bases, and 9 bases stayed unmatched. The CDR3 is made up of 16 amino acids. For the CDR3, the DNA is TGTGCCAGCTCACCACTCCCTGGGGACAGCATCTATGGCTACACCTTC. Its protein is CASSPLPGDSIYGYTF. Full variable domain (remainder filled in from reference TRBV18 and TRBJ1-2): NAGVMQNPRHLVRRRGQEARLRCSPMKGHSHVYWYRQLPEEGLKFMVYLQKENIIDESGMPKERFSAEFPKEGPSILRIQQVVRGDSAAYFCASSPLPGDSIYGYTFGSGTRLTVV.

The rearrangement uses TRBV27 and TRBJ2-7; TRBD2 is a possible D gene (6 bases). The CDR3 is 11 residues long. V lost 7 bases, J lost 5 bases, and 9 bases lay in between. CDR1 is MNHEY and CDR2 is SMNVEV in the germline V gene (reference sequence). CDR3 amino acids: CASTGDDEQYF. The CDR3 region has the DNA TGTGCCAGCACGGGGGACGACGAGCAGTACTTC.

In the case of this clone: A junction boundary mismatches the germline segment, possibly from a read error. V usage is TRBV5-1 and J usage is TRBJ2-5; 11 nucleotides match TRBD1. The CDR3 runs 16 residues. Germline loops: CDR1 SGHRS, CDR2 YFSETQ. CDR3 region: CASSPGTGGYQENQYF. The CDR3 DNA is TGCGCCAGCAGCCCGGGGACAGGGGGGTACCAAGAGAACCAGTACTTC.

The chain employs TRBV2 and TRBJ1-1, with 7 positions matching TRBD1. This CDR3 spans 13 amino acids. Germline CDR1 and CDR2: SNHLY and FYNNEI. Trimming cost V 4 bases and J 3 bases; bases outside gene matches: 2. The CDR3 bases are TGTGCCAGCAGTGCAACAGGGGACACTGAAGCTTTCTTT. This translates into CASSATGDTEAFF.

The gene calls are TRBV14 and TRBJ1-1; D is undetermined. The CDR3 spans 11 residues. Looked up from germline, CDR1 is SGHDN and CDR2 is FVKESK. Trimming cost V 3 bases and J 13 bases, with 12 bases left between them. CDR3 region: CASSQVNRDFF. The CDR3 DNA reads as TGTGCCAGCAGCCAGGTCAACCGAGATTTCTTT.

The chain couples TRBV30 to TRBJ2-1, with D maybe TRBD1 (6 bases). Trimming removed 0 bases at V and 7 bases at J, with 19 bases between. Germline CDR1 is GTSNPN and CDR2 is SVGIG (reference sequence). CDR3 size: 16 residues. DNA for the CDR3: TGTGCCTGGAGTGTAATGGTGCAGGGGATACGGAATGAGCAGTTCTTC. Translated: CAWSVMVQGIRNEQFF.

The chain couples TRBV6-1 to TRBJ1-5; 8 nucleotides match TRBD1. V was clipped by 6 bases and J by 6 bases; unmatched bases: 7. The CDR3 has 14 residues. In germline, CDR1 is MNHNS, CDR2 SASEGT. The CDR3 region is CASSRTGMGQPQHF. Written as DNA, the CDR3 is TGTGCCAGCAGCCGGACAGGGATGGGTCAGCCCCAGCATTTT.

This chain links TRBV7-9 with TRBJ2-7; no definite D call. The CDR3 is made up of 13 amino acids. Between the trimmed V and J ends, which lost 2 bases and 0 bases, there was a span of 5 bases. The germline V gene encodes CDR1 SEHNR and CDR2 FQNEAQ (reference sequence). The CDR3 region is CASSLLGSYEQYF. CDR3 DNA: TGTGCCAGCAGCTTACTCGGCTCCTACGAGCAGTACTTC.

The chain recombines TRBV18 with TRBJ2-7; 8 bases fit TRBD2. The CDR3 is 14 residues long. Germline V CDR1 and CDR2: KGHSH, LQKENI. Trimming took 3 bases from V and 3 from J; bases not matched to a gene: 4. The CDR3 nucleotides are TGTGCCAGCTCACCCCAGCGGGAGTTCTACGAGCAGTACTTC. Translated: CASSPQREFYEQYF.

The chain joins TRBV29-1 to TRBJ1-4; TRBD1 aligns across 7 bases. The V and J ends lost 6 bases and 2 bases, in that order; junction bases with no gene match: 3. Germline values: CDR1 SQVTM, CDR2 ANQGSEA. The CDR3 has 13 residues. CDR3 DNA sequence: TGCAGCGTCTGGGACAGTACTAATGAAAAACTGTTTTTT. It encodes CSVWDSTNEKLFF.

This chain connects TRBV28 to TRBJ1-1; possible D gene TRBD1, 5 bases. V lost 3 bases and J lost 5, with 13 bases in between. Germline CDR1 MDHEN, CDR2 SYDVKM. The CDR3 runs 14 residues. In DNA, the CDR3 is TGTGCCAGCAGTTTGCCAGGGAGGAGAACTGAAGCTTTCTTT. It codes for CASSLPGRRTEAFF.

The chain carries TRBV18 and TRBJ2-6; 12 nucleotides match TRBD1. J was trimmed by 1 base and V by 2 bases; bases with no gene match: 6. Looked up from germline, CDR1 is KGHSH and CDR2 is LQKENI. The CDR3 is 19 residues long. CDR3: CASSPRGQGASSGANVLTF. CDR3 bases: TGTGCCAGCTCACCAAGGGGACAGGGGGCTTCGTCTGGGGCCAACGTCCTGACTTTC.

The V and J genes are TRBV4-2 and TRBJ2-1, with 11 nucleotides matching TRBD2. After removal of 2 bases from V and 4 bases from J, the junction contained 10 bases not matched to a gene. This CDR3 region has 18 residues. CDR1 and CDR2 (germline): LGHNA, YNFKEQ. The CDR3 DNA is TGTGCCAGCAGCCAAATTCTCTATAGCGGGGGGGCGTACAATGAGCAGTTCTTC. Encoded protein: CASSQILYSGGAYNEQFF.

The V and J genes are TRBV7-9 and TRBJ2-7; 8 bases agree with TRBD1. Per germline, CDR1 SEHNR and CDR2 FQNEAQ (reference sequence). Losses at the gene ends were 7 bases for V and 0 bases for J; bases not matched to a gene: 5. The CDR3 runs to 14 residues. The CDR3 DNA follows: TGTGCCAGCAAGTGGGGACAGGACTCCTACGAGCAGTACTTC. It is translated as CASKWGQDSYEQYF.

This rearrangement joins TRBV7-2 to TRBJ2-1; D is perhaps TRBD2 (6 bases). The CDR3 length is 16 residues. The V gene's germline CDR1 is SGHTA and CDR2 FQGNSA. Trimming cost V 3 bases and J 2 bases, with 14 bases left between them. CDR3 DNA sequence: TGTGCCAGCAGCTTTATTGGCGGGATCACCTACAATGAGCAGTTCTTC. Its translation: CASSFIGGITYNEQFF.

CDR3 protein: CASSSGLAGQSYNEQFF. The CDR3 nucleotides are TGCGCCAGCAGCTCGGGACTAGCGGGCCAGTCCTACAATGAGCAGTTCTTC. The chain is built from TRBV5-1 and TRBJ2-1; 12 positions match TRBD2. The CDR3 loop spans 17 amino acids. The V segment lost 3 bases and the J segment 1 base; nucleotides outside the gene matches: 5. The germline V gene has CDR1 SGHRS and CDR2 YFSETQ.

The chain joins TRBV7-2 to TRBJ2-3; possible D gene TRBD1, 5 bases. The CDR3 length is 13 residues. Per the germline V gene, CDR1 is SGHTA and CDR2 is FQGNSA. V dropped 4 bases and J dropped 9 bases, with 14 bases sitting between them. The CDR3 reads CASSSTTVGTQYF. DNA of the CDR3: TGTGCCAGCAGCTCCACGACAGTGGGGACGCAGTATTTT.

This chain links TRBV18 with TRBJ1-1; maybe TRBD1 (6 bases). The V end was cut by 10 bases, the J end by 0 bases, with 12 bases between. Germline CDR1 reads KGHSH; CDR2 reads LQKENI. The length of the CDR3 is 13 residues. In DNA form, the CDR3 reads TGTGCCACACTCGGACAGTTGAACACTGAAGCTTTCTTT. This gives the protein CATLGQLNTEAFF. The whole variable domain, remainder taken from reference TRBV18 and TRBJ1-1, is NAGVMQNPRHLVRRRGQEARLRCSPMKGHSHVYWYRQLPEEGLKFMVYLQKENIIDESGMPKERFSAEFPKEGPSILRIQQVVRGDSAAYFCATLGQLNTEAFFGQGTRLTVV.

The J gene is TRBJ2-5, the V gene TRBV10-3; 7 nucleotides match TRBD1. The CDR3 covers 15 residues. Germline V CDR1 and CDR2: ENHRY, SYGVKD. V dropped 7 bases and J dropped 3; count of bases not matched to a gene: 11. Here the CDR3 DNA reads TGTGCCATCACTCGGGGACAGTCGAGTGAAGAGACCCAGTACTTC. Translated: CAITRGQSSEETQYF.

The chain couples TRBV6-5 to TRBJ1-1; D ambiguous. CDR1 and CDR2 from the germline V gene are MNHEY and SVGAGI. V dropped 2 bases and J dropped 4 bases, with 14 bases sitting between them. The CDR3 spans 15 residues. CDR3 nucleotides: TGTGCCAGCAGTTACAGATATGTGTTCGGCACTGAAGCTTTCTTT. As protein: CASSYRYVFGTEAFF.

The chain couples TRBV7-2 to TRBJ2-7; unclear D gene. This CDR3 spans 14 amino acids. V gave up 1 base and J gave up 1 base, with 8 bases separating them. The V gene's germline CDR1 is SGHTA and CDR2 FQGNSA. This chain's CDR3 is CASSLGGRSYEQYF. The CDR3 nucleotides are TGTGCCAGCAGCTTAGGTGGCAGGTCCTACGAGCAGTACTTC.

V and J are TRBV4-1 and TRBJ2-2; 10 bases fit TRBD2. The CDR3 loop spans 16 amino acids. Looked up from germline, CDR1 is MGHRA and CDR2 is YSYEKL. Trimming at V came to 2 bases and at J to 5 bases, leaving 5 bases not matched to a gene. In DNA, the CDR3 is TGCGCCAGCAGCCAATCGGGGACTAGCGTTACCGGGGAGCTGTTTTTT. It codes for CASSQSGTSVTGELFF.